Each of the 6 T cell receptor beta chains below was sequenced from the same sample in a study of beta chain features in type 1 diabetes. General study results and limits: Among all four CD4+ subsets, Type 1 diabetes patients had TCRB CDR3s that were moderately but significantly shorter.

Antigen specificity for these receptors is unknown. Sequenced material consisted of expressed TCRB transcripts (all of the isolated RNA was reverse transcribed). TCRdb's table, derived via immunoSEQ multiplex PCR, lists solely in-frame clones and lacks some. This sample has about 47,000 clones; approximately 43% occur once, and the top ten carry about 0.13%. Specimen: stem cell memory CD4+ T cells from blood. The receptors here all came from a young man with type 1 diabetes.

This chain connects TRBV9 to TRBJ2-7; TRBD1 matches 8 bases. V trimming: 4 bases; J trimming: 4 bases; junction bases outside the gene matches: 7. There are 14 residues in the CDR3. Germline CDR1 is SGDLS and CDR2 is YYNGEE. This chain's CDR3 is CASSPRDRWYEQYF. CDR3 bases: TGTGCCAGCAGCCCCCGGGACAGGTGGTACGAGCAGTACTTC.

This chain joins TRBV2 and TRBJ2-2; D might be TRBD2 (5 bases). V was trimmed by 6 bases and J by 0 bases, leaving 11 bases between them. The CDR3 sequence is 15 residues long. CDR1 and CDR2 (germline): SNHLY, FYNNEI. For the CDR3, the DNA is TGTGCCAGCAGAGCTTCGGAGGCGAACACCGGGGAGCTGTTTTTT. Translating it yields CASRASEANTGELFF.

This clone has only one observation. CDR3: CASSHQRPLAGTDTQYF. The CDR3 region has the DNA TGTGCCAGCAGCCATCAAAGGCCGCTAGCTGGGACAGATACGCAGTATTTT. This chain joins TRBV14 and TRBJ2-3; perhaps TRBD2 as D (5 bases). The CDR3 runs 17 residues. Between the trimmed V and J ends, which lost 3 bases and 3 bases, there was a span of 19 bases. Per germline, CDR1 SGHDN and CDR2 FVKESK.

This chain joins TRBV27 and TRBJ1-5; 9 nucleotides align to TRBD1. The CDR3 extends over 16 amino acids. V lost 10 bases, J lost 5 bases, and 15 bases stayed unmatched. CDR1 MNHEY and CDR2 SMNVEV come from the germline V gene (reference sequence). This CDR3 is CATNIGRQGVYQPQHF. The CDR3 nucleotides are TGTGCCACCAATATCGGCCGACAGGGGGTTTATCAGCCCCAGCATTTT.

This clone was detected a few times. J is TRBJ2-3 and V is TRBV7-2; 9 nucleotides align to TRBD2. With 3 bases clipped from V and 3 bases from J, the junction kept 7 bases outside the gene matches. This CDR3 has 16 residues. Looked up from germline, CDR1 is SGHTA and CDR2 is FQGNSA. The CDR3 is CASSFLLSGSTDTQYF. The CDR3, as DNA: TGTGCCAGCAGCTTCCTGCTTAGCGGGAGTACAGATACGCAGTATTTT.

The chain has TRBV27 and TRBJ2-7; 10 bases match TRBD1. Trimming cost V 5 bases and J 3 bases; bases outside gene matches: 7. Germline V gene lookup returns CDR1 MNHEY and CDR2 SMNVEV (reference sequence). The CDR3 totals 15 residues. DNA for the CDR3: TGTGCCAGCAGTAGTCCCGGGACAGGGGTCTACGAGCAGTACTTC. This encodes CASSSPGTGVYEQYF.